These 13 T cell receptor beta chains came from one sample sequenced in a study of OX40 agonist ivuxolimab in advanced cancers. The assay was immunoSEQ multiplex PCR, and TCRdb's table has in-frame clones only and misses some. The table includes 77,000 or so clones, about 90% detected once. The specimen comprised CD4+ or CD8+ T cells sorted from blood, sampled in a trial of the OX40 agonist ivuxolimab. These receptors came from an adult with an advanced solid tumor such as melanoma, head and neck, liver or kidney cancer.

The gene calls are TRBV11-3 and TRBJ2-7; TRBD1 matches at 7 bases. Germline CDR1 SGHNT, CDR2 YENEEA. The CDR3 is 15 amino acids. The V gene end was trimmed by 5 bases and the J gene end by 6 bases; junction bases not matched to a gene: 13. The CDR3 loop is CASSPRQGFHLEQYF. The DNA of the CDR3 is TGTGCCAGCAGCCCACGACAGGGATTTCATCTCGAGCAGTACTTC. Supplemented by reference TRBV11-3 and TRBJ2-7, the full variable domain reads EAGVVQSPRYKIIEKKQPVAFWCNPISGHNTLYWYLQNLGQGPELLIRYENEEAVDDSQLPKDRFSAERLKGVDSTLKIQPAELGDSAVYLCASSPRQGFHLEQYFGPGTRLTVT.

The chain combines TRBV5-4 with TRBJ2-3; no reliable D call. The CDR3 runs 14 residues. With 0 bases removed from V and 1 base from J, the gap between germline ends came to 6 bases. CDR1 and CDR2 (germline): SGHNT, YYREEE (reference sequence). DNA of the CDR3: TGTGCCAGCAGCTTGGGGGTTCGCACAGATACGCAGTATTTT. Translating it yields CASSLGVRTDTQYF. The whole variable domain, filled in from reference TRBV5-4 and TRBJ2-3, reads ETGVTQSPTHLIKTRGQQVTLRCSSQSGHNTVSWYQQALGQGPQFIFQYYREEENGRGNFPPRFSGLQFPNYSSELNVNALELDDSALYLCASSLGVRTDTQYFGPGTRLTVL.

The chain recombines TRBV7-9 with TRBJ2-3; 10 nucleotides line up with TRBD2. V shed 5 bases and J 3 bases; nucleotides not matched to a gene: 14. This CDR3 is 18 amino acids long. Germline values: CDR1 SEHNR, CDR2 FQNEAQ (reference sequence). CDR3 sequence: CASSLLLGLADRTDTQYF. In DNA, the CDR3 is TGTGCCAGCAGCCTCCTCCTCGGACTAGCGGATAGGACAGATACGCAGTATTTT.

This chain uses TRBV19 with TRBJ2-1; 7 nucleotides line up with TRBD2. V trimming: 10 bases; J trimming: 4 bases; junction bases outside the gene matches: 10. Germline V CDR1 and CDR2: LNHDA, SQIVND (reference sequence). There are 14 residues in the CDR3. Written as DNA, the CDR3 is TGTGCCACGGAACCGGGAGGAGTATACAATGAGCAGTTCTTC. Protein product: CATEPGGVYNEQFF. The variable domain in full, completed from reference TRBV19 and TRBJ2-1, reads DGGITQSPKYLFRKEGQNVTLSCEQNLNHDAMYWYRQDPGQGLRLIYYSQIVNDFQKGDIAEGYSVSREKKESFPLTVTSAQKNPTAFYLCATEPGGVYNEQFFGPGTRLTVL.

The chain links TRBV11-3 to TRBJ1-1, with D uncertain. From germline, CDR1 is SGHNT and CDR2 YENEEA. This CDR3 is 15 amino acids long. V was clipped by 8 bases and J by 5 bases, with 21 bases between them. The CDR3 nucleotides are TGTGCCAGCTCATCTGAATACACAACCATTACTGAAGCTTTCTTT. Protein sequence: CASSSEYTTITEAFF.

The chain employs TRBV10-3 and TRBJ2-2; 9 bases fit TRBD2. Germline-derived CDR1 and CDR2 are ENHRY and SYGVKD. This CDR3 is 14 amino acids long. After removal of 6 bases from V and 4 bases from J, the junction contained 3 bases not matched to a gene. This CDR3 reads CAIRETSGTGELFF. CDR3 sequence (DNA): TGTGCCATCAGGGAGACTAGCGGCACCGGGGAGCTGTTTTTT.

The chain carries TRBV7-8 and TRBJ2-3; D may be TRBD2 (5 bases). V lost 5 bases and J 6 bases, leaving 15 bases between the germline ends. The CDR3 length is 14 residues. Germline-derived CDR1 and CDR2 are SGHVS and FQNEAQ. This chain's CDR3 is CASSIRRTHDTQYF. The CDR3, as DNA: TGTGCCAGCAGCATACGCAGGACTCACGATACGCAGTATTTT.

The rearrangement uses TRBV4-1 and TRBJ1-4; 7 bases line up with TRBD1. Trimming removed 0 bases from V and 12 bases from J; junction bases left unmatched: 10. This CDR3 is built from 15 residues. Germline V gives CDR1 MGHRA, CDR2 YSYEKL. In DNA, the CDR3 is TGCGCCAGCAGCCAAGAAGCCAGGGGGGCTGTTCAACTGTTTTTT. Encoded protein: CASSQEARGAVQLFF.

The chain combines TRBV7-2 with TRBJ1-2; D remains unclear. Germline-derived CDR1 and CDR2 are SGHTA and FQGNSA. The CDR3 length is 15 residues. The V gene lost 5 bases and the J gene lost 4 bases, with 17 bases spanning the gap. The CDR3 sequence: CASSPEEGLGYGYTF. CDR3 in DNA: TGTGCCAGCAGCCCAGAAGAGGGTTTGGGCTATGGCTACACCTTC.

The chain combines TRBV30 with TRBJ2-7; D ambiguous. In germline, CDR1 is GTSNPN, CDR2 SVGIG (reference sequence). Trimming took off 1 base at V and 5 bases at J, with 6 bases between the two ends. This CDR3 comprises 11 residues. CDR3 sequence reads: CAWSAIDEQYF. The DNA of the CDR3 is TGTGCCTGGAGTGCGATAGACGAGCAGTACTTC.

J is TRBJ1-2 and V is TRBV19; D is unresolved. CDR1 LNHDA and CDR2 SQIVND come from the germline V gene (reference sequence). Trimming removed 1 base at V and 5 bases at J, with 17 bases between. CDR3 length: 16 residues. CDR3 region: CASSIATATLSYGYTF. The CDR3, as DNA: TGTGCCAGTAGTATAGCAACAGCTACTCTGTCTTATGGCTACACCTTC.

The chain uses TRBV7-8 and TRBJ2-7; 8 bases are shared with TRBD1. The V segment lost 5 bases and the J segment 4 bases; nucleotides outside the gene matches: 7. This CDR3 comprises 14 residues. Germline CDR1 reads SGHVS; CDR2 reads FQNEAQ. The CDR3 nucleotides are TGTGCCAGCAGCCCACAGGGGGAAGGATACGAGCAGTACTTC. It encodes CASSPQGEGYEQYF. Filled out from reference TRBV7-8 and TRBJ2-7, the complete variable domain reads GAGVSQSPRYKVAKRGQDVALRCDPISGHVSLFWYQQALGQGPEFLTYFQNEAQLDKSGLPSDRFFAERPEGSVSTLKIQRTQQEDSAVYLCASSPQGEGYEQYFGPGTRLTVT.

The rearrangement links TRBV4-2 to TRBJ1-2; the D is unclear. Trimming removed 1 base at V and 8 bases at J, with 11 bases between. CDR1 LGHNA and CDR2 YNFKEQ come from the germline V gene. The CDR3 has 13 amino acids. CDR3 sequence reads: CASSQVDNVGYTF. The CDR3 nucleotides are TGTGCCAGCAGCCAAGTTGACAACGTCGGCTACACCTTC.